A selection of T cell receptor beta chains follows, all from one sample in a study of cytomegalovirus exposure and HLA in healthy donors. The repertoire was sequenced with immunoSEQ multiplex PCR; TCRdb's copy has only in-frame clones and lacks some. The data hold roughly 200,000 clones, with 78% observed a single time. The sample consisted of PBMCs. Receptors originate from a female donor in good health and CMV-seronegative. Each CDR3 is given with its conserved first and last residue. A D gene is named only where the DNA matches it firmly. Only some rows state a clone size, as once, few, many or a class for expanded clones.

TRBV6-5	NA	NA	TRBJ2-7	TGTGCCAGCAGTTACGGGCCTTCCTACGAGCAGTACTTC	CASSYGPSYEQYF
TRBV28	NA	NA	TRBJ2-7	TGTGCCAGCAGTGGTGACAGGCGGGGTCCGGGACTACCCTCCTACGAGCAGTACTTC	CASSGDRRGPGLPSYEQYF
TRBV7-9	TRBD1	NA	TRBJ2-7	TGTGCCAGCAGCAGGGGACAGGGTTACGAGCAGTACTTC	CASSRGQGYEQYF
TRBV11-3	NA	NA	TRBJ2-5	TGTGCCAGCAGCTTAGCCCGGGAGACCCAGTACTTC	CASSLARETQYF
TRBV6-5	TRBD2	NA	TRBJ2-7	TGTGCCAGCAGTCCGGATAGCGGGCTCCCTGGCGAGCAGTACTTC	CASSPDSGLPGEQYF
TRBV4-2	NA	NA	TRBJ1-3	TGTGCCAGCAGCCAAGAGGCGACAGCCTCCTCTGGAAACACCATATATTTT	CASSQEATASSGNTIYF
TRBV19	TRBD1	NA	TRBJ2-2	TGTGCCAGTAGTACACAGACAGGGGGCGCGAACACCGGGGAGCTGTTTTTT	CASSTQTGGANTGELFF
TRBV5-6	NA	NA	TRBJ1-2	TGTGCCAGCAGCCCCGACACGGGAGGCTACACCTTC	CASSPDTGGYTF
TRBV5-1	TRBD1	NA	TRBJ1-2	TGCGCCAGCAGCTTGGAGGCAGGGGGCGGTGGCTACACCTTC	CASSLEAGGGGYTF
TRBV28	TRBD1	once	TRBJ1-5	TGTGCCAGCAGTCTAGGGACAGGACAGCCCCAGCATTTT	CASSLGTGQPQHF
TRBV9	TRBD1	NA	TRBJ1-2	TGTGCCAGCAGCGAAAGGGGGGACAGGACAGGCTACACCTTC	CASSERGDRTGYTF
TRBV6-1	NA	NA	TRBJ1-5	TGTGCCAGCAGTGAAGCTGGGGGGTTCAATCAGCCCCAGCATTTT	CASSEAGGFNQPQHF
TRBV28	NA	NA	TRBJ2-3	TGTGCCAGCACGGGGGTTAGCACAGATACGCAGTATTTT	CASTGVSTDTQYF
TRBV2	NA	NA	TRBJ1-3	TGTGCCAGCAAGGAGGGCGCCGGAAACACCATATATTTT	CASKEGAGNTIYF
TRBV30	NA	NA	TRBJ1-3	TGTGCCTGGAGTGTATTAACAGGGATATATTTT	CAWSVLTGIYF
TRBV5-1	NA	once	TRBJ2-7	TGCGCCAGCAGCTCTGGGGGGACAGTAACCTACGAGCAGTACTTC	CASSSGGTVTYEQYF
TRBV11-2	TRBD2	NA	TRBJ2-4	TGTGCCAGCAGCCCCCGGGCGGGGGGACCCAAAAACATTCAGTACTTC	CASSPRAGGPKNIQYF
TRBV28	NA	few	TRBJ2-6	TGTGCCAGCAGTTTAAGCAGGCTCTCTGGGGCCAACGTCCTGACTTTC	CASSLSRLSGANVLTF
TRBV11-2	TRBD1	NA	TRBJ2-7	TGTGCCAGCAGCCTGGCCGGGACAGCACATTCCTACGAGCAGTACTTC	CASSLAGTAHSYEQYF
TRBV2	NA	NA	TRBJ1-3	TGTGCCAGCAGTGTTCGTCCAGGGTACTCTGGAAACACCATATATTTT	CASSVRPGYSGNTIYF
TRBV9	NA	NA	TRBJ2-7	TGTGCCAGCAGCGTAGTGGCAGGGGCCTACGAGCAGTACTTC	CASSVVAGAYEQYF
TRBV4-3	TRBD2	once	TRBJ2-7	TGCGCCAGCAGCCAAGATGAGGCTAGCGGTACCTACGAGCAGTACTTC	CASSQDEASGTYEQYF
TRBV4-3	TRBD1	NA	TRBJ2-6	TGCGCCAGCAGCCAAGAGTCAGGGGGCCCTGGGGCCAACGTCCTGACTTTC	CASSQESGGPGANVLTF
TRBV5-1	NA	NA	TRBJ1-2	TGCGCCAGCAGCGGGCCCGATGGCTACACCTTC	CASSGPDGYTF
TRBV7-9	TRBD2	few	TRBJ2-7	TGTTCCAGCAGCCCTCGGACTAGCGGGGGGCGAACCTCCTACGAGCAGTACTTC	CSSSPRTSGGRTSYEQYF
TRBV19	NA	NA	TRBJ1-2	TGTGCCAGTAGTACAGGGAAATATGGCTACACCTTC	CASSTGKYGYTF
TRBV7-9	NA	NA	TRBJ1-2	TGTGCCAGCGGTCCCCAGGCAAACTATGGCTACACCTTC	CASGPQANYGYTF
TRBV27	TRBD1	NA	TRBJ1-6	TGTGCCAGCAGTTTATATAGACAGGGGAACTCACCCCTCCACTTT	CASSLYRQGNSPLHF
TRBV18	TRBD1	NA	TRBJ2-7	TGTGCCAGCTCGCCAATCAGGGGGCTTAGCTACGAGCAGTACTTC	CASSPIRGLSYEQYF
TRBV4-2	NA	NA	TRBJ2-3	TGTGCCAGCAGCCTATTACCTTCTACTAGTGATAGCACAGATACGCAGTATTTT	CASSLLPSTSDSTDTQYF
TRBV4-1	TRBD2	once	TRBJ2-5	TGCGCCAGCAGCCAACTAGCGGGGGAAGAGACCCAGTACTTC	CASSQLAGEETQYF
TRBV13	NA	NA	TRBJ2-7	TGTGCCAGCAGCTTTACAGGTGGTCACGAGCAGTACTTC	CASSFTGGHEQYF
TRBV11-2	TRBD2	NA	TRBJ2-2	TGTGCCATCCTAGAAGGGACTAGCGGGAGACAGTTCGGGGAGCTGTTTTTT	CAILEGTSGRQFGELFF
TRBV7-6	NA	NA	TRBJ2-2	TGTGCCAGCACCCAAGACCTAGGGCTGTTTTTT	CASTQDLGLFF
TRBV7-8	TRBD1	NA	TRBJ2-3	TGTGCCAGCAGCCGGGACAGTATGAGCACAGATACGCAGTATTTT	CASSRDSMSTDTQYF
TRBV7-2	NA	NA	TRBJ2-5	TGTGCCAGCAGCTCTCCAGGCTCGGAGACCCAGTACTTC	CASSSPGSETQYF
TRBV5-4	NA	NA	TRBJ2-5	TGTGCCAGCAGCTCCGGTAGAGTCCCAGAGACCCAGTACTTC	CASSSGRVPETQYF
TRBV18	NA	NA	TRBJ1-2	TGTGCCAGCTCACCACCGAACAGGGTGGATGGCTACACCTTC	CASSPPNRVDGYTF
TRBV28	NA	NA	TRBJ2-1	TGTGCCAGCAGTCTGGCGGGACCTAGTCGGCAGTTCTTC	CASSLAGPSRQFF
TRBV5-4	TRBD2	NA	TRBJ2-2	TGTGCCAGCAGTGGCAGCGGGGGGGCGAGAACCGGGGAGCTGTTTTTT	CASSGSGGARTGELFF
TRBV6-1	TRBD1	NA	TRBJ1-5	TGTGCCAGCAGGGCCCTGACAGGGGCTAATCAGCCCCAGCATTTT	CASRALTGANQPQHF
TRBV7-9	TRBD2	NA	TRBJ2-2	TGTGCCAGCAGCCACGGACTAGCGGGCACCGGGGAGCTGTTTTTT	CASSHGLAGTGELFF
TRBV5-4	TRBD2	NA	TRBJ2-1	TGTGCCAGCAGCTCTCTAGCGGGAGGACTCAATGAGCAGTTCTTC	CASSSLAGGLNEQFF
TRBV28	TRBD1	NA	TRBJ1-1	TGTGCCAGCAGTATACTACAGGGACAGGGGGACACTGAAGCTTTCTTT	CASSILQGQGDTEAFF
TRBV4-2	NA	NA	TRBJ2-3	TGTGCCAGCAGCCAAGATCTAGGCCTAGCCGGGGATACGCAGTATTTT	CASSQDLGLAGDTQYF
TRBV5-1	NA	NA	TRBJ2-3	TGCGCCAGCAGCTTATGGGGGGAGACAGATACGCAGTATTTT	CASSLWGETDTQYF
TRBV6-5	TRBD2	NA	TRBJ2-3	TGTGCCAGCAGTCAACTAGCGATCCTAGGGGATACGCAGTATTTT	CASSQLAILGDTQYF
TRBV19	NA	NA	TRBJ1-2	TGTGCCAGCCCCAGGAAGGGGTACTACTACACCTTC	CASPRKGYYYTF
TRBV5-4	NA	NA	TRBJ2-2	TGTGCCAGCAGCACGACAGGTCCGAACACCGGGGAGCTGTTTTTT	CASSTTGPNTGELFF
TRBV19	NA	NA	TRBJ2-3	TGTGCCAGTAGTCTCCGGACAGTGACGGCTAGCACAGATACGCAGTATTTT	CASSLRTVTASTDTQYF
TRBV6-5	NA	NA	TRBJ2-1	TGTGCCAGCAGGCAAGGACTCCTCTCCTACAATGAGCAGTTCTTC	CASRQGLLSYNEQFF
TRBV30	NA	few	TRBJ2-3	TGTGCCTGGGGGGTCGGAGGTCAAACAGATACGCAGTATTTT	CAWGVGGQTDTQYF
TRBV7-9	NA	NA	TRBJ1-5	TGTGCCAGCACCCTCGAGGGTAATCAGCCCCAGCATTTT	CASTLEGNQPQHF
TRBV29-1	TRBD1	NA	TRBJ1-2	TGCAGCGCACGGGACAGGGTTGTCCCTAACTATGGCTACACCTTC	CSARDRVVPNYGYTF
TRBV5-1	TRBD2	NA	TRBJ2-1	TGCGCCAGCAGCTTGCTAGCGGGAGGCTACAATGAGCAGTTCTTC	CASSLLAGGYNEQFF